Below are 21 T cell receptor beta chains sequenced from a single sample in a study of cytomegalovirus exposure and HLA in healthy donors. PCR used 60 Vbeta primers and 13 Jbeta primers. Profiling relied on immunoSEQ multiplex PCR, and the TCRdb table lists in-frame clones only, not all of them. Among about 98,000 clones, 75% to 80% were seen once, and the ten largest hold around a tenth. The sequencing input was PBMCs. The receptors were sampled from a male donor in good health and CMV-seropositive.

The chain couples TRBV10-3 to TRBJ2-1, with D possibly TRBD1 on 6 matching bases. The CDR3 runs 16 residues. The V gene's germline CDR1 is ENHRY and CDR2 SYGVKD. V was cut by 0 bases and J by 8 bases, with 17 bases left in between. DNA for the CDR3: TGTGCCATCAGTGAGTCGGGGGACAAGGTGGGCTATGAGCAGTTCTTC. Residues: CAISESGDKVGYEQFF.

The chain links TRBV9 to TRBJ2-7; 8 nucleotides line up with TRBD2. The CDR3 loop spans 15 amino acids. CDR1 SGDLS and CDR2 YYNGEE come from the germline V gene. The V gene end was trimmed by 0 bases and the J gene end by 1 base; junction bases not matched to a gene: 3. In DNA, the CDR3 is TGTGCCAGCAGCGTAGCGGGAGGGCCATCCTACGAGCAGTACTTC. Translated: CASSVAGGPSYEQYF. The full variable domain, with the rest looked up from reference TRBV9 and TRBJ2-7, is DSGVTQTPKHLITATGQRVTLRCSPRSGDLSVYWYQQSLDQGLQFLIQYYNGEERAKGNILERFSAQQFPDLHSELNLSSLELGDSALYFCASSVAGGPSYEQYFGPGTRLTVT.

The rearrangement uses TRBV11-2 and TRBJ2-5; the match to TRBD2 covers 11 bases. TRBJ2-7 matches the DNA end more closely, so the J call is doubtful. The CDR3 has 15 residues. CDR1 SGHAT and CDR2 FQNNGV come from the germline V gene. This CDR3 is CASSLVAGGPYEQYF. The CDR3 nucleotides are TGTGCCAGCAGCCTAGTAGCGGGAGGGCCCTACGAGCAGTACTTC.

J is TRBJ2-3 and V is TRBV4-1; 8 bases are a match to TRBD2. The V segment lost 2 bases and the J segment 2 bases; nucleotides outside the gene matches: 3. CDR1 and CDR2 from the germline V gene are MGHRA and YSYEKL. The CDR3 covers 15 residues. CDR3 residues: CASSQLTSATDTQYF. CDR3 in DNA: TGCGCCAGCAGCCAATTGACTAGCGCCACAGATACGCAGTATTTT.

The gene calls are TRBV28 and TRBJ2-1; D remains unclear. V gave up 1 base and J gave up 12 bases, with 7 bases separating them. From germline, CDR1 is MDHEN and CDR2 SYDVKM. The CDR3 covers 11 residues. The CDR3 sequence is CASSLLRLQFF. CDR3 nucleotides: TGTGCCAGCAGTTTATTGAGGTTGCAGTTCTTC.

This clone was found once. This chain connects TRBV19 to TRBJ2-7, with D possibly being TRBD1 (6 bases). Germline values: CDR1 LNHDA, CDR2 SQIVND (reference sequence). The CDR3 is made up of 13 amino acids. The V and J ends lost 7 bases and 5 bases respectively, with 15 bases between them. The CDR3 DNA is TGTGCCAGTAACCCAACCGGGACACACGAGCAGTACTTC. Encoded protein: CASNPTGTHEQYF.

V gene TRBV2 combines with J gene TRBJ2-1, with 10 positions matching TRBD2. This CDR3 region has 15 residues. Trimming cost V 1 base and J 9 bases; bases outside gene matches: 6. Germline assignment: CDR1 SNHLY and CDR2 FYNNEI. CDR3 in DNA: TGTGCCAGCAGTGAAGGGTTAGCGGGAGGAACTGAGCAGTTCTTC. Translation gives CASSEGLAGGTEQFF.

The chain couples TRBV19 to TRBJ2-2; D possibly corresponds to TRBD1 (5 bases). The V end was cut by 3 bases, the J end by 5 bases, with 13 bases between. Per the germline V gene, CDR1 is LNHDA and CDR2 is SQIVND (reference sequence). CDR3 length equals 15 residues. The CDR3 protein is CASSMKGHATGELFF. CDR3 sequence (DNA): TGTGCCAGTAGTATGAAGGGGCACGCGACCGGGGAGCTGTTTTTT.

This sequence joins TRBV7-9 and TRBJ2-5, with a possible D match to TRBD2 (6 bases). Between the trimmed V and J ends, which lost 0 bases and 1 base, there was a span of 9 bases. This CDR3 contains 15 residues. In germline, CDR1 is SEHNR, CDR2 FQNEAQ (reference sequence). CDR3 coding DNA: TGTGCCAGCAGCTTAGCTAGCGGCCCCCAAGAGACCCAGTACTTC. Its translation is CASSLASGPQETQYF.

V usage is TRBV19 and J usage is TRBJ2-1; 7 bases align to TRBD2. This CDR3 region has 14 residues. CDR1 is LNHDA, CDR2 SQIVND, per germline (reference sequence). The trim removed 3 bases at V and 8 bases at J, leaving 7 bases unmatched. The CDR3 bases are TGTGCCAGTAGTATCGGGATCCGGGGGGATGAGCAGTTCTTC. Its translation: CASSIGIRGDEQFF.

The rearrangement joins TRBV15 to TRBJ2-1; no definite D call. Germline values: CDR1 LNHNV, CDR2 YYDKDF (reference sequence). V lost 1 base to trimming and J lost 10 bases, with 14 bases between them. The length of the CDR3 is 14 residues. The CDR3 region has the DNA TGTGCCACCAGCAGAGTTGAGTTAGCCGTCGAGCAGTTCTTC. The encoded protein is CATSRVELAVEQFF.

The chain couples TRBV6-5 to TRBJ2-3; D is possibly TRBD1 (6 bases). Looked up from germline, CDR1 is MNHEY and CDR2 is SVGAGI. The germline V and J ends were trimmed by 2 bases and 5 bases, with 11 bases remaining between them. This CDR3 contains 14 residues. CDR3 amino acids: CASSYRGRGDTQYF. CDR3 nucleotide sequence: TGTGCCAGCAGTTACCGGGGCAGGGGAGATACGCAGTATTTT.

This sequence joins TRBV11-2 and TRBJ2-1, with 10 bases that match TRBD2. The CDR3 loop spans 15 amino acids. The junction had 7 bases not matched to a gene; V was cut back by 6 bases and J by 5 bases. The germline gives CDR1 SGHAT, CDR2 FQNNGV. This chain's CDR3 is CASSSGLAEDNEQFF. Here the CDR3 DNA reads TGTGCCAGCAGTTCCGGACTAGCGGAGGACAATGAGCAGTTCTTC.

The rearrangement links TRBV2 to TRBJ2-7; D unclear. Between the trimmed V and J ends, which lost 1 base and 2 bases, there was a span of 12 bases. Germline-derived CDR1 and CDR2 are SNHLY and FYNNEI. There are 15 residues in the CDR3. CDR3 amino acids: CASSEGLIKTYEQYF. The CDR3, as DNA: TGTGCCAGCAGTGAAGGACTGATAAAAACCTACGAGCAGTACTTC.

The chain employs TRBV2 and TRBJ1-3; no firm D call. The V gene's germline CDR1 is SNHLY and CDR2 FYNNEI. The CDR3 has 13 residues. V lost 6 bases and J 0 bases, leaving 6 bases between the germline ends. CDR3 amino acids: CASRTDSGNTIYF. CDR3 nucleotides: TGTGCCAGCAGGACTGACTCTGGAAACACCATATATTTT.

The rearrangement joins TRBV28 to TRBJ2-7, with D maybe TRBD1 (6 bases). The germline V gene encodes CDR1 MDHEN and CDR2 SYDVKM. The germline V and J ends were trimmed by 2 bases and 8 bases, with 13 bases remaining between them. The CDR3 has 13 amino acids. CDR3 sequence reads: CASSLLGQGKQYF. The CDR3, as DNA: TGTGCCAGCAGTTTACTGGGTCAGGGGAAGCAGTACTTC.

The CDR3 loop is CASSIEAGGPREQYF. In DNA form, the CDR3 reads TGTGCCAGTAGTATCGAGGCGGGAGGGCCCCGCGAGCAGTACTTC. The rearrangement joins TRBV19 to TRBJ2-7; 9 bases are shared with TRBD2. Trimming at V came to 3 bases and at J to 6 bases, leaving 9 bases not matched to a gene. The CDR3 contains 15 residues. The germline V gene encodes CDR1 LNHDA and CDR2 SQIVND (reference sequence). The entire variable domain, with the rest obtained from reference TRBV19 and TRBJ2-7, is as follows: DGGITQSPKYLFRKEGQNVTLSCEQNLNHDAMYWYRQDPGQGLRLIYYSQIVNDFQKGDIAEGYSVSREKKESFPLTVTSAQKNPTAFYLCASSIEAGGPREQYFGPGTRLTVT.

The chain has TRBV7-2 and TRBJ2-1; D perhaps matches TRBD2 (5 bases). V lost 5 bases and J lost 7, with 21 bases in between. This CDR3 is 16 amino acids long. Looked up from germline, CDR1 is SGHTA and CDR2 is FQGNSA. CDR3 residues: CASSPRSGHRGNEQFF. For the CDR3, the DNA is TGTGCCAGCAGCCCCAGAAGCGGCCATCGCGGTAATGAGCAGTTCTTC.

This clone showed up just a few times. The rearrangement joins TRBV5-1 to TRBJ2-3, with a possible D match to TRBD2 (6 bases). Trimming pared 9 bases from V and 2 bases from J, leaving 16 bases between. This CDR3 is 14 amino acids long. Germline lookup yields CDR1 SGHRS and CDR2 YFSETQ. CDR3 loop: CATRVAANTDTQYF. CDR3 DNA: TGCGCCACCAGGGTAGCGGCTAACACAGATACGCAGTATTTT.

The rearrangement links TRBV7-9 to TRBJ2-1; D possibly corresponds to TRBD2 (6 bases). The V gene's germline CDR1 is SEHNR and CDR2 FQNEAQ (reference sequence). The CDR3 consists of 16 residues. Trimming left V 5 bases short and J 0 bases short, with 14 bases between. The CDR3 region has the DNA TGTGCCAGCAGCACCGCTGGCGGGAACTCCTACAATGAGCAGTTCTTC. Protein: CASSTAGGNSYNEQFF.

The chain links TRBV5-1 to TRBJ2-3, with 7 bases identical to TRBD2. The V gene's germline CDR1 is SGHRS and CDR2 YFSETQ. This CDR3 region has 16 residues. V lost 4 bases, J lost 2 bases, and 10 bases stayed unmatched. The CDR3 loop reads CASSPGASGPTDTQYF. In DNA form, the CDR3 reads TGCGCCAGCAGCCCTGGAGCTAGCGGCCCCACAGATACGCAGTATTTT.